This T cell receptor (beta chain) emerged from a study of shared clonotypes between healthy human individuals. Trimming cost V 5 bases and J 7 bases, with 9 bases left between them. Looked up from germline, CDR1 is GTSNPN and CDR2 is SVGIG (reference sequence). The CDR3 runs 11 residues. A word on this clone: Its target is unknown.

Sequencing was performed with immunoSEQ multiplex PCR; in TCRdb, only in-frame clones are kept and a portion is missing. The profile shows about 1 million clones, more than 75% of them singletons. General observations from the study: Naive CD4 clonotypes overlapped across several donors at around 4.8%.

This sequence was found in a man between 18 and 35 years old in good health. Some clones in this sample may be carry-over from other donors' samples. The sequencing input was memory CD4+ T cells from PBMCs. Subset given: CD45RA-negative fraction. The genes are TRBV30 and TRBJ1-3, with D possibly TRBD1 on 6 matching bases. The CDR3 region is CAWGDRNTIYF. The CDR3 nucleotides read TGTGCCTGGGGAGACAGGAACACCATATATTTT.